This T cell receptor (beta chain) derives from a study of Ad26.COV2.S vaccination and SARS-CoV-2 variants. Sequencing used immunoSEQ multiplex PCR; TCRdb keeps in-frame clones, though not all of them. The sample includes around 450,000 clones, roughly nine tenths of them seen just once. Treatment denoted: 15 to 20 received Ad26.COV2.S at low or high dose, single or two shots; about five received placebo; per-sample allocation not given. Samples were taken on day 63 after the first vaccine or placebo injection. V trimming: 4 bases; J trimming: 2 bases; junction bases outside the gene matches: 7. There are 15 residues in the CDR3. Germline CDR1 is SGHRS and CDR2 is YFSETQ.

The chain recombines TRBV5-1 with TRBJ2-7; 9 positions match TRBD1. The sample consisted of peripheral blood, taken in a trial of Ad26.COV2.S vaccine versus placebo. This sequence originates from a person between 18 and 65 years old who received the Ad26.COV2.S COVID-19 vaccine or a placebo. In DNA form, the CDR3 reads TGCGCCAGCAGCGCGGGACAGGGAGGCGCCTACGAGCAGTACTTC. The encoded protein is CASSAGQGGAYEQYF.